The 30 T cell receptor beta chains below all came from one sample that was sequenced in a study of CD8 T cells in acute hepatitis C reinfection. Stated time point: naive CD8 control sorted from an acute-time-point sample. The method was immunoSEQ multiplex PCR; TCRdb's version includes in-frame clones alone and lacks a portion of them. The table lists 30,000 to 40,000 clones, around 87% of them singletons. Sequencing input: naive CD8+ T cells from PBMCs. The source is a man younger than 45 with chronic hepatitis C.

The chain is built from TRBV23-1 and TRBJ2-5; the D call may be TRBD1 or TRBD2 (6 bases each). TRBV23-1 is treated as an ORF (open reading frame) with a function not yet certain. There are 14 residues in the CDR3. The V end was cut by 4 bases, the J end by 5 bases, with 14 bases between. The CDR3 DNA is TGCGCCAGCAGTCGTACCACAGGGAGGGAGACCCAGTACTTC. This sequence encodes CASSRTTGRETQYF.

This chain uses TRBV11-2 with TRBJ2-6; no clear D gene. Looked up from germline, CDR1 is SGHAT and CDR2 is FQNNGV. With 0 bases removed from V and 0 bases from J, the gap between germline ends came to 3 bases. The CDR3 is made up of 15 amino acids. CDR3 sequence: CASSLELSGANVLTF. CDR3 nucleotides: TGTGCCAGCAGCTTAGAACTCTCTGGGGCCAACGTCCTGACTTTC.

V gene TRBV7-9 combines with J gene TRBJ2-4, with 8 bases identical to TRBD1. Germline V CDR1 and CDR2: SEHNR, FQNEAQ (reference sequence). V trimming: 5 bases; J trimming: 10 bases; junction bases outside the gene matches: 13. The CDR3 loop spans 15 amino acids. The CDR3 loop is CASSPPETGVGIQYF. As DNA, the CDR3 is TGTGCCAGCAGCCCACCTGAGACAGGGGTCGGGATTCAGTACTTC.

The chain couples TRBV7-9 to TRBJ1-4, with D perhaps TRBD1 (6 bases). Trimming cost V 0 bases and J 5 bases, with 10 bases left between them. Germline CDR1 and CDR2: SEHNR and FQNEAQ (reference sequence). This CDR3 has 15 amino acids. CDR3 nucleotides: TGTGCCAGCAGCTTAGCGTCCCAGGGGAATGAAAAACTGTTTTTT. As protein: CASSLASQGNEKLFF.

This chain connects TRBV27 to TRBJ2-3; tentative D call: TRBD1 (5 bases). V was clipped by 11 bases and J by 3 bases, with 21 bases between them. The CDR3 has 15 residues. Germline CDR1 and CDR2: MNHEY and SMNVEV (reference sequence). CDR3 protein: CAVWGRAGMTDTQYF. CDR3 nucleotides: TGTGCCGTATGGGGCCGGGCAGGGATGACAGATACGCAGTATTTT.

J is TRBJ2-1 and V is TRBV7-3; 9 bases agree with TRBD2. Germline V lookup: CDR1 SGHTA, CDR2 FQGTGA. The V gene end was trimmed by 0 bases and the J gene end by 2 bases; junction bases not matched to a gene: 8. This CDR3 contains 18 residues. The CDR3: CASSLTVGLAGTYNEQFF. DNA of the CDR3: TGTGCCAGCAGCTTAACCGTAGGGCTAGCGGGAACCTACAATGAGCAGTTCTTC.

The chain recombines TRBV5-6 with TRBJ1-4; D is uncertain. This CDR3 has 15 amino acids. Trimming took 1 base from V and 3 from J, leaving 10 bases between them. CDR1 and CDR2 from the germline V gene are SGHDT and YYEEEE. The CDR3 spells CASSLIRNSNEKLFF. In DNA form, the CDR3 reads TGTGCCAGCAGCTTGATTAGGAACTCTAATGAAAAACTGTTTTTT.

CDR3 nucleotides: TGTGCCAGCAGCTCCCCCTTTGGGACAGGGTTTGAGAATGAGCAGTTCTTC. This translates into CASSSPFGTGFENEQFF. J is TRBJ2-1 and V is TRBV11-2; 9 bases agree with TRBD1. V was pared by 4 bases and J by 7 bases, with 14 bases of the junction left unmatched. The CDR3 extends over 17 amino acids. Germline CDR1 reads SGHAT; CDR2 reads FQNNGV.

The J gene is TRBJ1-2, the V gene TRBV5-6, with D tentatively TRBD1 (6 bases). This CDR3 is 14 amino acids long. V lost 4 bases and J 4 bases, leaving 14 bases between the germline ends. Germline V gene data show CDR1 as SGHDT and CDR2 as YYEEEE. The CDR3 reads CASSAGTSSYGYTF. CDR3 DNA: TGTGCCAGCAGCGCCGGGACATCAAGCTATGGCTACACCTTC.

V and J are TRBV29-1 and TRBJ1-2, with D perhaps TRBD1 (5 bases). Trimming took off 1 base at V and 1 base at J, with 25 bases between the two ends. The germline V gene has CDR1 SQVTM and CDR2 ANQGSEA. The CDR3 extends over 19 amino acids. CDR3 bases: TGCAGCGTTGAAGCTACGGGGGACTCAAGGCCGCCTCATAACTATGGCTACACCTTC. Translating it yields CSVEATGDSRPPHNYGYTF.

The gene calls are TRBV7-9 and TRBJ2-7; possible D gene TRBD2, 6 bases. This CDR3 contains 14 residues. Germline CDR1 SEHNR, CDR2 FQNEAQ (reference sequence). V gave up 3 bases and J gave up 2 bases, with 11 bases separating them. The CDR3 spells CASSLGLSPYEQYF. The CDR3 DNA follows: TGTGCCAGCAGCTTGGGACTGAGTCCCTACGAGCAGTACTTC.

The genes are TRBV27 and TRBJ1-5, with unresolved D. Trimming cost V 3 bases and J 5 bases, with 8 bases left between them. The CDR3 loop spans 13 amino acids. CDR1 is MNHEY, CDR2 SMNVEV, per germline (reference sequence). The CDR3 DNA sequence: TGTGCCAGCAGTTTCAGTATAGATCAGCCCCAGCATTTT. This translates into CASSFSIDQPQHF.

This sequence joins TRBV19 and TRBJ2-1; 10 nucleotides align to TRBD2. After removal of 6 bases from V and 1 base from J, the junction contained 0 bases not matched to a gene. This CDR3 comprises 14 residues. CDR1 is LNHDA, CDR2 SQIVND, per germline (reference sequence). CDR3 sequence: CASRTSGSYNEQFF. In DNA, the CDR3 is TGTGCCAGTAGGACTAGCGGGTCCTACAATGAGCAGTTCTTC.

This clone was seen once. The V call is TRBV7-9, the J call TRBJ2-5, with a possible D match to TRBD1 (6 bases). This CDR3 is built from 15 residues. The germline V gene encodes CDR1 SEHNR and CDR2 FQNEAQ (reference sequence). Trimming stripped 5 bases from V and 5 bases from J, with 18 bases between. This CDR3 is CASSHPGETRETQYF. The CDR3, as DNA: TGTGCCAGCAGCCACCCAGGGGAGACAAGGGAGACCCAGTACTTC.

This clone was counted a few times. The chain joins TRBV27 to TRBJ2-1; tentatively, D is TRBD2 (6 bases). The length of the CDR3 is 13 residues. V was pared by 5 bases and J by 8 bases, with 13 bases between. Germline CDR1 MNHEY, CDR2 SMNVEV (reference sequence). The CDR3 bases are TGTGCCAGCAGTGGCGGGGTAGTGTATGAGCAGTTCTTC. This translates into CASSGGVVYEQFF.

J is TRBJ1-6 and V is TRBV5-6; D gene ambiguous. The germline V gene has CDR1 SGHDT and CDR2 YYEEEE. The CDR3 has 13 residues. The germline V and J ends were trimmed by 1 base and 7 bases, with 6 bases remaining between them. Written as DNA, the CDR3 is TGTGCCAGCAGCTTGCCCGCGAATTCACCCCTCCACTTT. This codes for CASSLPANSPLHF.

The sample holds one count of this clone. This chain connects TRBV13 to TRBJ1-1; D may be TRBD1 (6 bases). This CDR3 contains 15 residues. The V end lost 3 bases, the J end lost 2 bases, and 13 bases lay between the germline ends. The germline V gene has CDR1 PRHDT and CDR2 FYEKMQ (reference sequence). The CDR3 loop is CASSFPTGANTEAFF. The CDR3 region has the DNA TGTGCCAGCAGCTTCCCGACAGGAGCCAACACTGAAGCTTTCTTT.

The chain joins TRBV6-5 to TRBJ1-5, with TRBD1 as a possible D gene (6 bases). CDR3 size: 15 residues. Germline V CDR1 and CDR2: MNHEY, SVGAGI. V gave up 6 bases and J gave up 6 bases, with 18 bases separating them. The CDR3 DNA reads TGTGCCAGCAGCGAGGTTGGGGGGGGCGGTCAGCCCCAGCATTTT. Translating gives CASSEVGGGGQPQHF.

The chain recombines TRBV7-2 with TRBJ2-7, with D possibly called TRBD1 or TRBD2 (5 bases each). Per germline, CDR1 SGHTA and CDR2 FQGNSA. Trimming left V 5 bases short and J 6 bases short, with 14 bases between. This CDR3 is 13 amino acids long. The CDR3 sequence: CASSLPEGSEQYF. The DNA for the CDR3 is TGTGCCAGCAGCCTACCAGAGGGGTCCGAGCAGTACTTC.

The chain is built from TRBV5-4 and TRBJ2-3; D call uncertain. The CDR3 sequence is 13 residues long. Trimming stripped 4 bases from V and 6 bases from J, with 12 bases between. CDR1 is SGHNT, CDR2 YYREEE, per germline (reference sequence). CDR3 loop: CASSPRTWDTQYF. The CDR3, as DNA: TGTGCCAGCAGCCCCCGGACCTGGGATACGCAGTATTTT.

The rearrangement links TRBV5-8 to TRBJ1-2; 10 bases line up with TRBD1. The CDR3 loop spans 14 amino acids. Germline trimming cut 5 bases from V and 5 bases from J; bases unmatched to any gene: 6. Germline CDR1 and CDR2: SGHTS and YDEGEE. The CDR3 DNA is TGTGCCAGCAGATGGGGACAGGGGTTTTATGGCTACACCTTC. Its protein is CASRWGQGFYGYTF.

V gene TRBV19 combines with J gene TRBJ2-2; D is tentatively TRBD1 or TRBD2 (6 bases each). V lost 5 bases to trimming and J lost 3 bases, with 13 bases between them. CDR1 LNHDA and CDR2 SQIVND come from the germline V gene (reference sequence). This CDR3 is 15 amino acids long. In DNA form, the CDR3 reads TGTGCCAGTAGTTGGTCGGGGGCCGACACCGGGGAGCTGTTTTTT. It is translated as CASSWSGADTGELFF.

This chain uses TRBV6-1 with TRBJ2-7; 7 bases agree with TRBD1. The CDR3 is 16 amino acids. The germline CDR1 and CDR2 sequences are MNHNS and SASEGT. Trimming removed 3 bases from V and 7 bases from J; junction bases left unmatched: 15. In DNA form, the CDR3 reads TGTGCCAGCAGTGATAGGGGACAGTGGGGTGTTTTGGAGCAGTACTTC. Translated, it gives CASSDRGQWGVLEQYF.

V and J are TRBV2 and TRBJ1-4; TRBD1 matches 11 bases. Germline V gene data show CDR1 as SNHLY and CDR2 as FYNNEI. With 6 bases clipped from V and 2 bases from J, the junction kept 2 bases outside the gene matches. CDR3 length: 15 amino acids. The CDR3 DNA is TGTGCCAGCAGGGGACAGGGGGGCACTAATGAAAAACTGTTTTTT. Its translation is CASRGQGGTNEKLFF.

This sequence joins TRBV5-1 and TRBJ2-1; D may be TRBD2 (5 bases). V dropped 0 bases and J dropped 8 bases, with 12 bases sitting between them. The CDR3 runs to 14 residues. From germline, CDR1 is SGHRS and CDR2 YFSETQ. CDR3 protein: CASSLAGMMDEQFF. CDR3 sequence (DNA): TGCGCCAGCAGCTTGGCCGGGATGATGGATGAGCAGTTCTTC.

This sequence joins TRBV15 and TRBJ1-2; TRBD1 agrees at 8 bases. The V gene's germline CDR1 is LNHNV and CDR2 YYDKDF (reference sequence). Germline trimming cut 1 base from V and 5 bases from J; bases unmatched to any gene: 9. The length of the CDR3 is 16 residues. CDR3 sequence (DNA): TGTGCCACCAGCAGAGCCCCGAACAGGGGGAGATATGGCTACACCTTC. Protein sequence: CATSRAPNRGRYGYTF.

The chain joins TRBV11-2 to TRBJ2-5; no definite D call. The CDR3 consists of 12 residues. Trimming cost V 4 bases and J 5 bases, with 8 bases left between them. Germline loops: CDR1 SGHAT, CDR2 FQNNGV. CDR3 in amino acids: CASSSLDETQYF. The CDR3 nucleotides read TGTGCCAGCAGCTCCCTGGACGAGACCCAGTACTTC.

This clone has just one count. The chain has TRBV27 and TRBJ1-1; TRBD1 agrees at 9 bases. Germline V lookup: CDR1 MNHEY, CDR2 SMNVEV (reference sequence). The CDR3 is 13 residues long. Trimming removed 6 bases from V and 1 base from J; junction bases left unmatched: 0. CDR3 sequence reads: CASRTGGNTEAFF. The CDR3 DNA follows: TGTGCCAGCAGGACAGGGGGGAACACTGAAGCTTTCTTT.

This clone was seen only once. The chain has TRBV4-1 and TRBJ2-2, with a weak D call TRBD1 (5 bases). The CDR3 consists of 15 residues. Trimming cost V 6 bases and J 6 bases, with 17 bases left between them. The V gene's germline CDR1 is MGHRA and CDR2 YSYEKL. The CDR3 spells CASRLIIQGSGELFF. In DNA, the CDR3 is TGCGCCAGCAGACTAATTATCCAGGGTTCCGGGGAGCTGTTTTTT.

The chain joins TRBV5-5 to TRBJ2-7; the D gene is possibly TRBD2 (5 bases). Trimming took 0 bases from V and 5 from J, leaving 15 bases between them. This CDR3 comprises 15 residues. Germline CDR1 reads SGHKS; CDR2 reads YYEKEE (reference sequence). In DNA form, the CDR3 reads TGTGCCAGCAGCTTGGTGGAGGCCCCGTCCCACGAGCAGTACTTC. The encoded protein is CASSLVEAPSHEQYF.